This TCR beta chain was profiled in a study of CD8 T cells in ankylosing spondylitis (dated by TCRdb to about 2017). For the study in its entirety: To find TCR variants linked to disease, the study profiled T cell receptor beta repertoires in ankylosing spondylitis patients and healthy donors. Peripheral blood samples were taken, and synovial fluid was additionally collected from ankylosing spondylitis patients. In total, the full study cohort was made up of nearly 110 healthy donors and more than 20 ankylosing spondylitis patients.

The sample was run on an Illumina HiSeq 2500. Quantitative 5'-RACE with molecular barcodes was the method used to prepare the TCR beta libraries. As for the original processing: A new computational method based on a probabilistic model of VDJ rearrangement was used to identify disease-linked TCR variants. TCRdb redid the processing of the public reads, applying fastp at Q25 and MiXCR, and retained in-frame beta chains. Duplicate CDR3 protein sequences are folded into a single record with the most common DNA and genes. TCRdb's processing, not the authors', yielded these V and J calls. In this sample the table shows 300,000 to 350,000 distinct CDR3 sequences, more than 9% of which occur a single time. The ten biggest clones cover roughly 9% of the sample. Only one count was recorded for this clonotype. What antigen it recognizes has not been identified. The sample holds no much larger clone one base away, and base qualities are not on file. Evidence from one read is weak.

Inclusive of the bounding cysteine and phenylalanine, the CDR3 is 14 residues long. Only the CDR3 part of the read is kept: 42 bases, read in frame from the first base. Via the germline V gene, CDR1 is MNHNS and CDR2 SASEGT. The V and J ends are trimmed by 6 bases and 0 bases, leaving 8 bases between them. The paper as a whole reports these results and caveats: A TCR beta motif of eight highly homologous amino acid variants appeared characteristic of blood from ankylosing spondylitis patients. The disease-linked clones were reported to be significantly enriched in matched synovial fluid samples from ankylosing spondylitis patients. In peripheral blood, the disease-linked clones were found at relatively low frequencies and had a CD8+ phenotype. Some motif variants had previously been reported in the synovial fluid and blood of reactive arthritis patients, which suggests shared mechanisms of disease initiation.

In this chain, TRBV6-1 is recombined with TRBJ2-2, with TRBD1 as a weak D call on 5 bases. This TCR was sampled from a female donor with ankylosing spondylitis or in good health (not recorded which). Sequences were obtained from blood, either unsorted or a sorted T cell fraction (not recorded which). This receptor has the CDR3 CASSRTSNTGELFF. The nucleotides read TGTGCCAGCAGCCGGACATCGAACACCGGGGAGCTGTTTTTT.